This TCR beta chain derives from a study of T cells in Graves' hyperthyroidism and ophthalmopathy. Study-wide findings and caveats: Ophthalmopathy got predicted by the model a median roughly 6.4 months before its onset. In the blood, most expanded thyroid clonotypes above 0.001 appeared as well.

It was RNA transcripts that yielded the amplified TCR beta CDR3 regions. The HTBI primer set drove a first-round RT-PCR of the TCR CDR3. MiXCR, applied by TCRdb to the multiplex PCR reads, yields one record per CDR3 protein. The sample yields nearly 600,000 distinct CDR3 sequences, about 15% seen once. This clonotype has just a few counts. The antigen remains unidentified. This CDR3 is built from 14 residues. With V trimmed by 0 bases and J by 7 bases, 5 bases remained unmatched. Per the germline V gene, CDR1 is SGDLS and CDR2 is YYNGEE. The sequencing input was blood. This clonotype was sampled from a woman in her thirties with Graves' hyperthyroidism that later progressed to Graves' ophthalmopathy. The chain links TRBV9 to TRBJ1-2; 8 bases map to TRBD1. CDR3 DNA sequence: TGTGCCAGCAGCGTAGTAACAGGGGGTTCTGGCTACACCTTC. Protein product: CASSVVTGGSGYTF.